These 20 T cell receptor beta chains came from one sample sequenced in a study of T-cell memory formation after mild COVID-19. MiXCR, applied by TCRdb to the 5' RACE reads, yields one record per CDR3 protein. The sample holds about 390,000 distinct CDR3 sequences, around 21% seen once. Sequencing used PBMCs or a T cell subset sorted from them (not recorded which). The receptors shown here come from an adult woman who had mild COVID-19 (a few samples of this study predate the infection). Cell type and time point are not known.

The chain combines TRBV25-1 with TRBJ2-7; 9 nucleotides agree with TRBD1. Per germline, CDR1 MGHDK and CDR2 SYGVNS. This CDR3 contains 15 residues. V was clipped by 7 bases and J by 2 bases; unmatched bases: 9. The CDR3 region has the DNA TGTGCCAGCAAACCCTCCGGGACAGGGACCTACGAGCAGTACTTC. Encoded protein: CASKPSGTGTYEQYF.

V usage is TRBV4-2 and J usage is TRBJ2-5, with D possibly matching TRBD2 (5 bases). The CDR3 spans 14 residues. The V end was cut by 5 bases, the J end by 1 base, with 11 bases between. Germline values: CDR1 LGHNA, CDR2 YNFKEQ. The CDR3 sequence: CASSSTRAQETQYF. Here the CDR3 DNA reads TGTGCCAGCAGCAGTACGAGGGCCCAAGAGACCCAGTACTTC.

The V call is TRBV14, the J call TRBJ2-7; TRBD1 is a possible D gene (6 bases). Trimming shortened V by 0 bases and J by 4 bases, and 13 bases separated the two germline ends. CDR1 and CDR2 from the germline V gene are SGHDN and FVKESK. This CDR3 region has 15 residues. CDR3 loop: CASSQEPGTLYEQYF. In DNA, the CDR3 is TGTGCCAGCAGCCAAGAGCCCGGGACACTATACGAGCAGTACTTC.

This clonotype was seen only a few times. The chain links TRBV6-5 to TRBJ1-2; TRBD1 matches at 7 bases. Germline V gene lookup returns CDR1 MNHEY and CDR2 SVGAGI. CDR3 length: 17 residues. J lost 0 bases, V lost 5 bases, and 12 bases had no gene match. The CDR3, as DNA: TGTGCCAGCAGTCTAGACAGGGACCCAGGAGCTAACTATGGCTACACCTTC. Translating it yields CASSLDRDPGANYGYTF.

The V gene is TRBV2, the J gene TRBJ1-5; D is unresolved. CDR1 and CDR2 from the germline V gene are SNHLY and FYNNEI. Trimming pared 4 bases from V and 0 bases from J, leaving 22 bases between. The CDR3 totals 19 residues. CDR3 DNA sequence: TGTGCCAGCAGTGTGGGTCGCACGGTAGTTGCATATAGCAATCAGCCCCAGCATTTT. This gives the protein CASSVGRTVVAYSNQPQHF.

This clonotype came up a few times. The CDR3 DNA sequence: TGTGCCACGGGATTCACAGATACGCAGTATTTT. This sequence encodes CATGFTDTQYF. The rearrangement links TRBV24-1 to TRBJ2-3; D ambiguous. CDR1 is KGHDR and CDR2 is SFDVKD in the germline V gene. The CDR3 is 11 amino acids. V dropped 10 bases and J dropped 2 bases, with 6 bases sitting between them.

J is TRBJ2-5 and V is TRBV5-6; 8 bases agree with TRBD1. J gave up 4 bases and V 2 bases, and 10 bases lay outside the gene matches. CDR1 SGHDT and CDR2 YYEEEE come from the germline V gene. This CDR3 has 16 amino acids. DNA of the CDR3: TGTGCCAGCAGCTTTAAGGCAGGGGGCTTTCGAGAGACCCAGTACTTC. This codes for CASSFKAGGFRETQYF.

The chain links TRBV7-6 to TRBJ2-6; perhaps D is TRBD1 or TRBD2 (7 bases each). Germline V CDR1 and CDR2: SGHVS, FNYEAQ. The ends were cut back, 5 bases at V and 0 bases at J, with 14 bases in the middle. CDR3 length equals 17 residues. The CDR3 sequence is CASSGGDSLSGANVLTF. The CDR3 coding sequence is TGTGCCAGCAGCGGGGGGGACAGTCTCTCTGGGGCCAACGTCCTGACTTTC.

The V and J genes are TRBV18 and TRBJ2-7; 9 bases agree with TRBD1. CDR3 length: 15 amino acids. Germline CDR1 KGHSH, CDR2 LQKENI. The V segment lost 3 bases and the J segment 1 base; nucleotides outside the gene matches: 4. CDR3 sequence reads: CASSPTGTGSYEQYF. The CDR3 DNA reads as TGTGCCAGCTCACCCACCGGGACAGGGTCCTACGAGCAGTACTTC.

The chain carries TRBV7-2 and TRBJ1-1; D possibly corresponds to TRBD1 (5 bases). Germline CDR1 reads SGHTA; CDR2 reads FQGNSA. This CDR3 has 16 residues. V was shortened by 1 base and J by 0 bases, with 12 bases between the two germline ends. This chain's CDR3 is CASSLGWGGMNTEAFF. CDR3 bases: TGTGCCAGCAGCTTAGGTTGGGGGGGGATGAACACTGAAGCTTTCTTT.

This chain connects TRBV4-3 to TRBJ2-3; a weak D match, TRBD2 (6 bases). V shed 5 bases and J shed 4 bases, with 25 bases lying between them. Germline V lookup: CDR1 LGHNA, CDR2 YSLEER. There are 18 residues in the CDR3. In DNA form, the CDR3 reads TGCGCCAGCAGCTATCCCGTGTGGTGGCGGGATAGGCCAGATACGCAGTATTTT. Translated: CASSYPVWWRDRPDTQYF.

The J gene is TRBJ2-1, the V gene TRBV11-2; D remains unclear. The CDR3 contains 16 residues. Germline CDR1 reads SGHAT; CDR2 reads FQNNGV. Trimming pared 4 bases from V and 3 bases from J, leaving 16 bases between. This chain's CDR3 is CASSSHRGRHYNEQFF. DNA of the CDR3: TGTGCCAGCAGCTCACACCGAGGCAGGCACTACAATGAGCAGTTCTTC.

This clonotype was counted between two and nine times. An end of the junction differs from the germline gene, which may be a read error. The chain has TRBV7-9 and TRBJ2-3; TRBD2 might be the D (5 bases). The CDR3 consists of 16 residues. CDR1 SEHNR and CDR2 FQNEAQ come from the germline V gene (reference sequence). The CDR3 DNA reads as TGTGCCGGCAGCCGGCATACCCCGGGAACCACAGATACGCAGTATTTT. It is translated as CAGSRHTPGTTDTQYF.

The sample holds a few counts of this clonotype. The chain employs TRBV3-1 and TRBJ1-1, with 10 bases matching TRBD1. The length of the CDR3 is 14 residues. Germline V gene lookup returns CDR1 LGHDT and CDR2 YNNKEL (reference sequence). Trimming cost V 0 bases and J 8 bases; bases outside gene matches: 3. CDR3 loop: CASSQETGGAEAFF. The CDR3, as DNA: TGTGCCAGCAGCCAAGAGACAGGGGGCGCAGAAGCTTTCTTT.

This clonotype was observed a few times. The rearrangement links TRBV9 to TRBJ2-2; maybe TRBD2 (5 bases). Per germline, CDR1 SGDLS and CDR2 YYNGEE. V lost 0 bases and J lost 1, with 7 bases in between. The CDR3 has 15 residues. CDR3 region: CASSVGGGNTGELFF. The CDR3, as DNA: TGTGCCAGCAGCGTAGGTGGAGGGAACACCGGGGAGCTGTTTTTT.

The rearrangement joins TRBV5-1 to TRBJ1-5, with TRBD1 as a possible D gene (5 bases). Trimming stripped 0 bases from V and 3 bases from J, with 10 bases between. This CDR3 is 15 amino acids long. Per the germline V gene, CDR1 is SGHRS and CDR2 is YFSETQ. DNA of the CDR3: TGCGCCAGCAGCTTGGACGGGGCGCACAATCAGCCCCAGCATTTT. It is translated as CASSLDGAHNQPQHF.

The genes are TRBV7-6 and TRBJ2-7; D call uncertain. Per germline, CDR1 SGHVS and CDR2 FNYEAQ. The CDR3 consists of 14 residues. V lost 5 bases and J 3 bases, leaving 14 bases between the germline ends. The DNA of the CDR3 is TGTGCCAGCAGCCCCTTACGTACGTTCTACGAGCAGTACTTC. It is translated as CASSPLRTFYEQYF.

This clonotype came up once. The chain links TRBV10-3 to TRBJ2-3; no definite D call. This CDR3 is 12 amino acids long. V lost 6 bases to trimming and J lost 2 bases, with 6 bases between them. Germline V gene sequence: CDR1 ENHRY, CDR2 SYGVKD. The CDR3 DNA follows: TGTGCCATCAGAGACCACACAGATACGCAGTATTTT. Protein: CAIRDHTDTQYF.

The chain uses TRBV5-1 and TRBJ1-1, with D possibly TRBD1 on 6 matching bases. V was clipped by 5 bases and J by 3 bases, with 11 bases between them. Germline assignment: CDR1 SGHRS and CDR2 YFSETQ. The CDR3 is made up of 13 amino acids. Written as DNA, the CDR3 is TGCGCCAGCAGTCAACAGGGCTACACTGAAGCTTTCTTT. Translated, it gives CASSQQGYTEAFF.

This clonotype has only a few counts. CDR3 coding DNA: TGCGCCAGCAGCCGGGTCGCCGGGGAGCTGTTTTTT. It yields the protein CASSRVAGELFF. The chain links TRBV4-3 to TRBJ2-2, with unresolved D. The CDR3 consists of 12 residues. Per germline, CDR1 LGHNA and CDR2 YSLEER. Between the trimmed V and J ends, which lost 4 bases and 6 bases, there was a span of 6 bases.